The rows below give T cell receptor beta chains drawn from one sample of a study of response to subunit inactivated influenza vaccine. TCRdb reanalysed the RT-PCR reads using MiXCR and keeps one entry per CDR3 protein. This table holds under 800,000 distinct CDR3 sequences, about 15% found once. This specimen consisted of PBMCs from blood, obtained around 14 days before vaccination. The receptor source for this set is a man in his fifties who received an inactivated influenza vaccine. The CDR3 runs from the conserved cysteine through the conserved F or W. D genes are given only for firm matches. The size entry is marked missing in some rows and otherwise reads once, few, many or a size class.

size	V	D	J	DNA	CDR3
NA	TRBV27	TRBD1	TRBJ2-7	TGTGCCAGCAGTCCCCTTAGTTCGGGACAGGCCTACGAGCAGTACTTC	CASSPLSSGQAYEQYF
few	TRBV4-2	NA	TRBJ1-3	TGTGCCAGCAGCCAAGATTTGCAGGCGGGAAACACCATATATTTT	CASSQDLQAGNTIYF
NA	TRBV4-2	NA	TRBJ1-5	TGTGCCAGCAGCCAAGATCTGGGTAAAGGCAATCAGCCCCAGCATTTT	CASSQDLGKGNQPQHF
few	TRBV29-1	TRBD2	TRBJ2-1	TGCAGCGTTAGGCGGGAGACCTTCAATGAGCAGTTCTTC	CSVRRETFNEQFF
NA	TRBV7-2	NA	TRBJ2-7	TGTGCCAGCAGCTTAGCAGGCGGCTTGCGGGGACAGTACTTC	CASSLAGGLRGQYF
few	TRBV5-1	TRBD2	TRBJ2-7	TGCGCCAGCAGGGGTTGGGCTAGCGGGGGATCCTCCTACGAGCAGTACTTC	CASRGWASGGSSYEQYF
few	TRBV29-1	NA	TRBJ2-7	TGCAGCGTTATACATCGTAGCTCCTACGAGCAGTACTTC	CSVIHRSSYEQYF
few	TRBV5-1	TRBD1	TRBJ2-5	TGCGCCAGCAGCTTGATTGGGGACAGGGTGGAGACCCAGTACTTC	CASSLIGDRVETQYF
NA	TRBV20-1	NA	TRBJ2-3	TGCAGTGCTAGAGATCGCCACACCACAGATACGCAGTATTTT	CSARDRHTTDTQYF
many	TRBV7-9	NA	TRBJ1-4	TGTGCCAGCAGCTCCAGAACTAATGAAAAACTGTTTTTT	CASSSRTNEKLFF
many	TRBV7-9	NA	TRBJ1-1	TGTGCCAGCAGCTTTTGGGGGGCTGAAGCTTTCTTT	CASSFWGAEAFF
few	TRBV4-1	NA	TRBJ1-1	TGCGCCAGCAGCCAAGATGGAGGGAACACTGAAGCTTTCTTT	CASSQDGGNTEAFF
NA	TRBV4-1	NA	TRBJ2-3	TGCGCCAGCAGCCAACCCTGGTCCAGGGCACTAGATACGCAGTATTTT	CASSQPWSRALDTQYF
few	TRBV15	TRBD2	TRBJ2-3	TGTGCCACCAGCAGAGGGACTAGCATGAAGACAGATACGCAGTATTTT	CATSRGTSMKTDTQYF
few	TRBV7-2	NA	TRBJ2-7	TGTGCCAGCAGCACCAGGTGGGCGACTGGGGGGTACGAGCAGTACTTC	CASSTRWATGGYEQYF
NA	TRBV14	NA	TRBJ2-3	TGTGCCAGCAGCCCGCGCACGACCACAGATACGCAGTATTTT	CASSPRTTTDTQYF
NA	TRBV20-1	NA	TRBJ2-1	TGCAGTGCTAGCGGGGCCTTGATGGAGAATGAGCAGTTCTTC	CSASGALMENEQFF
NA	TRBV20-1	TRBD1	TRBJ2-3	TGCAGTGCTAGAGACGGGACAGGGGTTACAGATACGCAGTATTTT	CSARDGTGVTDTQYF
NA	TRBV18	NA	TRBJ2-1	TGTGCCAGCTCTAACGGGGCCTACAATGAGCAGTTCTTC	CASSNGAYNEQFF
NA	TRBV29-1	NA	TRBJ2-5	TGCAGCGTTTCCCCAGGGTACCAAGAGACCCAGTACTTC	CSVSPGYQETQYF
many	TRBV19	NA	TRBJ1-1	TGTGCCAGTAGACTAACAGGGAACACTGAAGCTTTCTTT	CASRLTGNTEAFF
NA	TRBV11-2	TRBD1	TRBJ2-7	TGTGCCAGCAGCCAACAGGGACAGGGTCCCTACGAGCAGTACTTC	CASSQQGQGPYEQYF
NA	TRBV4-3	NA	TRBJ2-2	TGCGCCAGCAGCCAAGCGGTCACTTTAAAAGGGGAGCTGTTTTTT	CASSQAVTLKGELFF
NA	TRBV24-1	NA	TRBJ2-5	TGTGCCACCAGTGATAAAACTGCAGGGGTGACCCAGTACTTC	CATSDKTAGVTQYF
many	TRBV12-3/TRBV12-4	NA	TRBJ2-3	TGTGCCAGCAGCCTAGGGGGGGGGCCAGATACGCAGTATTTT	CASSLGGGPDTQYF
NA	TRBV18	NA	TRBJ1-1	TGTGCCAGCTCACCGCGGACCGACAACACTGAAGCTTTCTTT	CASSPRTDNTEAFF
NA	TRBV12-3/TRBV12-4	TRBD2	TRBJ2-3	TGTGCCAGCAGTCCTAGACTAGCGGGACTAGATACGCAGTATTTT	CASSPRLAGLDTQYF
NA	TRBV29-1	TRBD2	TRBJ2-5	TGCAGCGCCCGACTAGCGGGAGCCTTTGGGGAGACCCAGTACTTC	CSARLAGAFGETQYF
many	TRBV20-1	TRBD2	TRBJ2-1	TGCAGTGCTCGGTCCGGGACTACCTTTTACAATGAGCAGTTCTTC	CSARSGTTFYNEQFF
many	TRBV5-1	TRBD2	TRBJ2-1	TGCGCCAGCAGCTTGTTAGCGGGAGGCCTAAATGAGCAGTTCTTC	CASSLLAGGLNEQFF
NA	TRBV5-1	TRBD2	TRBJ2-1	TGCGCCAGCAGCCCCTTACTAGCGGGAGAGGGGCAGTTCTTC	CASSPLLAGEGQFF
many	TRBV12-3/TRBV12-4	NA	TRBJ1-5	TGTGCCAGCAGTTTAGATTATAGGCCCCAGCCCCAGCATTTT	CASSLDYRPQPQHF
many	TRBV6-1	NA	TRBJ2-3	TGTGCCAGCAGTCCGCCACCGATGGGCACAGATACGCAGTATTTT	CASSPPPMGTDTQYF
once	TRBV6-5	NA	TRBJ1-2	TGTGCCAGCAGTTACCAACAGGTTAACTATGGCTACACCTTC	CASSYQQVNYGYTF
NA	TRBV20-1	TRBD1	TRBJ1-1	TGCAGTGCTAAGGGACAGGCCCACCTCCAAGCTTTCTTT	CSAKGQAHLQAFF
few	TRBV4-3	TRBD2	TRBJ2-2	TGCGCCAGCAGCCAAGATCTTCTAGCGGGAGTGATGAACACCGGGGAGCTGTTTTTT	CASSQDLLAGVMNTGELFF
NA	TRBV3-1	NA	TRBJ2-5	TGTGCCAGCAGCCACTCCAGGACGAGCCTCCAAGAGACCCAGTACTTC	CASSHSRTSLQETQYF
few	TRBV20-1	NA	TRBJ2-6	TGCAGTGCTAAAAGGGGGGCTACTCTCTCTGGGGCCAACGTCCTGACTTTC	CSAKRGATLSGANVLTF
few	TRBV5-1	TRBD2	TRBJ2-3	TGCGCCAGCACCCTTGCGGGGGGCCGGACAGATACGCAGTATTTT	CASTLAGGRTDTQYF
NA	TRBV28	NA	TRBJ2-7	TGTGCCAGGGGTCAGTTTATGCGACCCGGGAGCACCTACGAGCAGTACTTC	CARGQFMRPGSTYEQYF
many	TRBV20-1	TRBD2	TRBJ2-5	TGCAGTGCTAGACCGGGACTAGCGGGTGTCCAAGAGACCCAGTACTTC	CSARPGLAGVQETQYF